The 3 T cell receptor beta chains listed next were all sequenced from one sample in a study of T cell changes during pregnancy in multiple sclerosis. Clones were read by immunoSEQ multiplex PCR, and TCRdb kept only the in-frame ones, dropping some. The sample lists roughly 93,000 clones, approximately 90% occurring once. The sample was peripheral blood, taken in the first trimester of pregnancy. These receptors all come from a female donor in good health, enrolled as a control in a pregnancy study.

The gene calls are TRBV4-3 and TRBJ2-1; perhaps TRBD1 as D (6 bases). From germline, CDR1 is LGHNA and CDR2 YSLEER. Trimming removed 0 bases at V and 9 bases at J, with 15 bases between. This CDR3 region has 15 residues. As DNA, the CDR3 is TGCGCCAGCAGCCAAGATGAGGGAGAAGGGGGTGAGCAGTTCTTC. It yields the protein CASSQDEGEGGEQFF.

CDR3 bases: TGTGCCACCAGCAGAGATCCGCGGGGAGAAGCTTTCTTT. It translates to CATSRDPRGEAFF. The chain recombines TRBV15 with TRBJ1-1; D is unclear. The CDR3 sequence is 13 residues long. Trimming stripped 0 bases from V and 8 bases from J, with 10 bases between. Germline-derived CDR1 and CDR2 are LNHNV and YYDKDF (reference sequence). Complete variable domain (other parts from reference TRBV15 and TRBJ1-1): DAMVIQNPRYQVTQFGKPVTLSCSQTLNHNVMYWYQQKSSQAPKLLFHYYDKDFNNEADTPDNFQSRRPNTSFCFLDIRSPGLGDTAMYLCATSRDPRGEAFFGQGTRLTVV.

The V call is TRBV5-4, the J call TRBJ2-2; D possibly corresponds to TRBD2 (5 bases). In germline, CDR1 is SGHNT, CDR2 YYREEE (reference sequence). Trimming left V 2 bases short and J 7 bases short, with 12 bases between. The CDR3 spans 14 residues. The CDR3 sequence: CASSFRAEGGELFF. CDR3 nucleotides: TGTGCCAGCAGCTTTAGGGCAGAGGGCGGGGAGCTGTTTTTT.